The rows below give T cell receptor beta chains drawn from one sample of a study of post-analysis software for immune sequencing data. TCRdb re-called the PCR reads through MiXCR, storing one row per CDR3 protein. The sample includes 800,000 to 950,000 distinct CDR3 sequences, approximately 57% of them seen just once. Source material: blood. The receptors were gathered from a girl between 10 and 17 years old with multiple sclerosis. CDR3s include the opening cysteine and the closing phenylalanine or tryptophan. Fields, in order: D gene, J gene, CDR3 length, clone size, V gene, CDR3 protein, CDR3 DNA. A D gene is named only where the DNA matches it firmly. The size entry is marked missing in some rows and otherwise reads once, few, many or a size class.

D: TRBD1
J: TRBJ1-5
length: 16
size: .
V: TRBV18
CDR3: CASSPTGTGVGQPQHF
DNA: TGTGCCAGCTCACCGACCGGGACAGGGGTCGGTCAGCCCCAGCATTTT

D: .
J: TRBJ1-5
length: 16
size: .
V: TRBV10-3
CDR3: CAISERGLNSNQPQHF
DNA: TGTGCCATCAGTGAGCGGGGACTTAATAGCAATCAGCCCCAGCATTTT

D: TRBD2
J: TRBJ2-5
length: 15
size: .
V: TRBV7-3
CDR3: CASSLNSGARETQYF
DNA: TGTGCCAGCAGCTTAAATAGCGGGGCTCGTGAGACCCAGTACTTC

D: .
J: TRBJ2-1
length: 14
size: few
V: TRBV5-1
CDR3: CASSWAGPYNEQFF
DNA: TGCGCCAGCAGCTGGGCGGGGCCGTACAATGAGCAGTTCTTC

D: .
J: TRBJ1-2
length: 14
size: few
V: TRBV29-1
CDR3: CSVEGDRANYGYTF
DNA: TGCAGCGTTGAGGGGGACCGAGCTAACTATGGCTACACCTTC

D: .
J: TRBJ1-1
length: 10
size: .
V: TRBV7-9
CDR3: CAAGTSGAFF
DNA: TGTGCAGCCGGGACGTCGGGGGCTTTCTTT

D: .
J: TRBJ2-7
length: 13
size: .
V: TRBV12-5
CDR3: CASGVGGAYEQYF
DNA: TGTGCTAGTGGAGTCGGCGGGGCGTACGAGCAGTACTTC

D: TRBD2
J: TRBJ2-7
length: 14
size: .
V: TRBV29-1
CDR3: CSASGGGTGYEQYF
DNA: TGCAGCGCAAGCGGCGGGGGAACGGGCTACGAGCAGTACTTC

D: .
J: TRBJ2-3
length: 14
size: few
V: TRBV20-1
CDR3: CSAPSRGRRDTQYF
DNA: TGCAGTGCCCCGTCCCGGGGGCGTCGGGATACGCAGTATTTT

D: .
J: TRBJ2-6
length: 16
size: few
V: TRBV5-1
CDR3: CASSFVFLERANVLTF
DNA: TGCGCCAGCAGCTTCGTCTTCTTGGAGAGGGCCAACGTCCTGACTTTC

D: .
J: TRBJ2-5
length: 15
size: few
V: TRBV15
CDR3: CATSRLGLPVETQYF
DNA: TGTGCCACCAGCAGACTTGGCCTCCCGGTGGAGACCCAGTACTTC

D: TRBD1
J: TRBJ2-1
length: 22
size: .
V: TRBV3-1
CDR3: CASSHDMPAPGQGNSIWDEQFF
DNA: TGTGCCAGCAGCCATGACATGCCTGCACCGGGACAGGGTAATAGTATTTGGGATGAGCAGTTCTTC

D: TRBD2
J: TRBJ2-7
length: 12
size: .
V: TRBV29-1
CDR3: CSVGLAGYEQYF
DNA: TGCAGCGTGGGACTAGCGGGCTACGAGCAGTACTTC

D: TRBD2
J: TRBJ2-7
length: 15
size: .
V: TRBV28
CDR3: CASSRPGTSSYEQYF
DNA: TGTGCCAGCAGTCGTCCCGGGACTAGTAGTTACGAGCAGTACTTC

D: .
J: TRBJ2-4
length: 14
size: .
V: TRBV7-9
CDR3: CASSLPGTANIQYF
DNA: TGTGCCAGCAGCCTACCCGGGACGGCAAACATTCAGTACTTC

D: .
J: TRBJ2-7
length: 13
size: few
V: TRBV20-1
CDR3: CSASQSNPYEQYF
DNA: TGCAGTGCCAGTCAAAGCAACCCCTACGAGCAGTACTTC

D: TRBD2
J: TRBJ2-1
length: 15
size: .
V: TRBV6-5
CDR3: CASSYSLAADNEQFF
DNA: TGTGCCAGCAGTTACTCCCTAGCGGCGGACAATGAGCAGTTCTTC

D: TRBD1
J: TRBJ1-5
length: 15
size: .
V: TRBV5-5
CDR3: CASRLGQGNNQPQHF
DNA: TGTGCCAGCAGACTGGGACAGGGAAACAATCAGCCCCAGCATTTT

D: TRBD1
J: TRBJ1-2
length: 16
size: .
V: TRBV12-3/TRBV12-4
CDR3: CASSLSGVGQFYGYTF
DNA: TGTGCCAGCAGTTTATCGGGGGTGGGACAGTTCTATGGCTACACCTTC

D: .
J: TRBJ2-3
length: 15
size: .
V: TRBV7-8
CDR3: CASSPRRWGTDTQYF
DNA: TGTGCCAGCAGCCCACGGCGTTGGGGCACAGATACGCAGTATTTT

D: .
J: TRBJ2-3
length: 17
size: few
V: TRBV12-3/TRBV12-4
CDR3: CASTQTEGASSTDTQYF
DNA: TGTGCCAGCACCCAAACCGAAGGGGCTTCCAGCACAGATACGCAGTATTTT

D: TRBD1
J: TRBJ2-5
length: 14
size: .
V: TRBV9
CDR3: CASSGDQGVETQYF
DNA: TGTGCCAGCAGCGGAGATCAGGGGGTAGAGACCCAGTACTTC

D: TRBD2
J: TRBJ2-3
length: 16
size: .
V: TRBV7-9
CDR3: CASSSRRGTSVDTQYF
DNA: TGTGCCAGCAGCTCCAGGCGGGGGACTAGCGTCGATACGCAGTATTTT

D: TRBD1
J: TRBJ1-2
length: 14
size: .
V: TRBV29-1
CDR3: CSGTGQGDGNGYTF
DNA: TGCAGCGGTACGGGACAGGGGGACGGTAACGGCTACACCTTC

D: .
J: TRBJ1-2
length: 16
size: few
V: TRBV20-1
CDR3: CSARALQGGEVYGYTF
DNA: TGCAGTGCTAGAGCCCTCCAGGGAGGAGAGGTCTATGGCTACACCTTC

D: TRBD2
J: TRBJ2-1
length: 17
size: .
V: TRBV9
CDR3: CASSEGGSGSQVNEQFF
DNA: TGTGCCAGCAGCGAAGGGGGGAGCGGGAGTCAGGTCAATGAGCAGTTCTTC

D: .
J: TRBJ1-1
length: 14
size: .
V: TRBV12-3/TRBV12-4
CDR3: CASRLRPMNTEAFF
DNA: TGTGCCAGCAGGTTAAGACCCATGAACACTGAAGCTTTCTTT

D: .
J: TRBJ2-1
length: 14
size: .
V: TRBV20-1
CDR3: CSASGRDSYNEQFF
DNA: TGCAGTGCTAGTGGGCGAGACTCCTACAATGAGCAGTTCTTC

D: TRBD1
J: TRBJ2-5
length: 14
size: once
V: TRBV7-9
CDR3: CASSPSGQQGTQYF
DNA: TGTGCCAGCAGCCCCTCGGGACAGCAAGGGACCCAGTACTTC

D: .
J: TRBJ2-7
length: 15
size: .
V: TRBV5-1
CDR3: CASSLGANQAYEQYF
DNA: TGCGCCAGCAGCTTGGGGGCAAATCAGGCCTACGAGCAGTACTTC

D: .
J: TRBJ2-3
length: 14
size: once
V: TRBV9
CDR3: CASSVAQGRDTQYF
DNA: TGTGCCAGCAGCGTAGCACAGGGCAGAGATACGCAGTATTTT

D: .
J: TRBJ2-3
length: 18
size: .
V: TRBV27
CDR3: CASTLRVPAVSSTDTQYF
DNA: TGTGCCAGCACCCTGAGGGTTCCGGCGGTTTCTAGCACAGATACGCAGTATTTT

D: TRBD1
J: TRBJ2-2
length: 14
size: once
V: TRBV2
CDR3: CASTWDRGAGELFF
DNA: TGTGCCAGCACTTGGGACAGAGGGGCCGGGGAGCTGTTTTTT

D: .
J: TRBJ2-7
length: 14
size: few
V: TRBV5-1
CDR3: CASSVNRKPYEQYF
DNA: TGCGCCAGCAGCGTAAACAGGAAGCCCTACGAGCAGTACTTC

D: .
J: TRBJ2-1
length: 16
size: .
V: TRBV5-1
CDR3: CASSLAGQSRLNEQFF
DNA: TGCGCCAGCAGCTTGGCAGGCCAGTCTAGGCTCAATGAGCAGTTCTTC

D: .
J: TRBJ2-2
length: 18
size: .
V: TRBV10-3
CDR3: CAASSLPRQGGGTGELFF
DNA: TGTGCCGCCAGTTCCTTGCCAAGACAGGGAGGGGGCACCGGGGAGCTGTTTTTT

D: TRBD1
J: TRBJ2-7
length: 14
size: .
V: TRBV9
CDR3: CASSKAPGQGTEYF
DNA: TGTGCCAGCAGCAAAGCCCCGGGACAGGGAACGGAGTACTTC

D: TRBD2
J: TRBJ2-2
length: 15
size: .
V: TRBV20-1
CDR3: CSASSGGPNTGELFF
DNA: TGCAGTGCTAGTAGCGGGGGCCCGAACACCGGGGAGCTGTTTTTT